The 14 T cell receptor beta chains given below trace back to one sample, sequenced in a study of T-cell reconstitution after alpha-beta-depleted transplantation in children. Using unique molecular identifiers, the investigators prepared the TCRbeta library. MiXCR was run by TCRdb on the PCR reads, yielding one entry per CDR3 protein. The data show just over 950,000 distinct CDR3 sequences, about 26% seen once. This specimen was PBMCs, mostly from graft donor cells, taken 360 days after TCRalphabeta/CD19-depleted stem cell transplant. These receptors were obtained from a boy under two years old who had a stem cell transplant for SCID, so the T cells may come from the graft donor.

The V and J genes are TRBV18 and TRBJ2-1; D uncertain. Trimming pared 5 bases from V and 8 bases from J, leaving 13 bases between. Per germline, CDR1 KGHSH and CDR2 LQKENI. The length of the CDR3 is 13 residues. The CDR3 is CASSSYPAYEQFF. CDR3 bases: TGTGCCAGCTCATCTTACCCAGCCTATGAGCAGTTCTTC.

V gene TRBV4-3 combines with J gene TRBJ2-3, with D unresolved. Deletions cut 0 bases from V and 2 bases from J, with 6 bases between. The CDR3 totals 14 residues. The germline CDR1 and CDR2 sequences are LGHNA and YSLEER. In DNA form, the CDR3 reads TGCGCCAGCAGCCAAGATTACAACACAGATACGCAGTATTTT. Amino acids: CASSQDYNTDTQYF.

This clonotype was seen more than once but under ten times. The chain joins TRBV12-3 or TRBV12-4 to TRBJ2-1; no definite D call. Deletions cut 2 bases from V and 12 bases from J, with 11 bases between. The CDR3 extends over 12 amino acids. CDR3: CASSLLSGGQFF. The CDR3 DNA is TGTGCCAGCAGTTTATTAAGTGGCGGGCAGTTCTTC.

The chain carries TRBV12-3 or TRBV12-4 and TRBJ2-1; 10 positions agree with TRBD2. The ends lost 3 bases at V and 4 bases at J; junction bases unmatched: 3. The CDR3 contains 15 residues. The CDR3, as DNA: TGTGCCAGCAGTTTTGAGACTAGCGGGTACAATGAGCAGTTCTTC. Translated, it gives CASSFETSGYNEQFF.

As regards this clonotype: A single base separates this from a much larger clone, so it may be a read error. It is likely a read error, because the conserved phenylalanine at the end of the CDR3 is missing. The chain carries TRBV29-1 and TRBJ1-1, with a weak D call TRBD1 (6 bases). The CDR3 is 14 residues long. Trimming pared 4 bases from V and 0 bases from J, leaving 12 bases between. Germline V gives CDR1 SQVTM, CDR2 ANQGSEA. The DNA for the CDR3 is TGCAGCGTTGTTACAACAGGGATGAACACTGAAGCTTTCTAT. Its translation: CSVVTTGMNTEAFY.

The V and J genes are TRBV4-2 and TRBJ2-3; D is unclear. V lost 1 base and J 2 bases, leaving 7 bases between the germline ends. The germline CDR1 and CDR2 sequences are LGHNA and YNFKEQ. The length of the CDR3 is 14 residues. The CDR3 region has the DNA TGTGCCAGCAGCCAAGTCGTCTCCACAGATACGCAGTATTTT. It is translated as CASSQVVSTDTQYF.

The chain links TRBV5-1 to TRBJ2-1; D remains ambiguous. V lost 3 bases to trimming and J lost 5 bases, with 12 bases between them. Germline assignment: CDR1 SGHRS and CDR2 YFSETQ. This CDR3 is built from 14 residues. CDR3 loop: CASSSQSQHNEQFF. Here the CDR3 DNA reads TGCGCCAGCAGCTCCCAATCTCAACACAATGAGCAGTTCTTC.

The chain uses TRBV27 and TRBJ2-1, with 7 bases lining up with TRBD2. The CDR3 length is 15 residues. Germline V gene sequence: CDR1 MNHEY, CDR2 SMNVEV (reference sequence). Trimming cost V 8 bases and J 3 bases; bases outside gene matches: 10. The CDR3 nucleotides are TGTGCCAGCGGCTCGGGACTACCCATCTACAATGAGCAGTTCTTC. Its translation is CASGSGLPIYNEQFF.

The chain has TRBV25-1 and TRBJ2-6; D is undetermined. The CDR3 length is 16 residues. V was clipped by 0 bases and J by 4 bases, with 10 bases between them. CDR1 is MGHDK, CDR2 SYGVNS, per germline. This CDR3 is CASSEYAGSGANVLTF. The CDR3 coding sequence is TGTGCCAGCAGTGAATATGCAGGATCCGGGGCCAACGTCCTGACTTTC.

Remarks on this clonotype: The CDR3 end shows no conserved phenylalanine or tryptophan, and so a read error is likely. The chain carries TRBV4-2 and TRBJ1-5; no clear D gene. Germline V gene lookup returns CDR1 LGHNA and CDR2 YNFKEQ. The CDR3 loop spans 14 amino acids. V was pared by 1 base and J by 5 bases, with 9 bases between. CDR3 sequence (DNA): TGTGCCAGCAGCCAAGGCCCGACCGATCAGCCCCAGCATTCT. Amino acid sequence: CASSQGPTDQPQHS.

This sequence joins TRBV7-4 and TRBJ1-5; 8 bases line up with TRBD1. Germline loops: CDR1 SGHVT, CDR2 SQSDAQ. The CDR3 extends over 15 amino acids. V was pared by 1 base and J by 7 bases, with 6 bases of the junction left unmatched. DNA of the CDR3: TGTGCCAGCAGCTTAGGGGACAGGACCCACCAGCCCCAGCATTTT. Amino acid sequence: CASSLGDRTHQPQHF.

This clonotype appeared many times. The chain uses TRBV20-1 and TRBJ2-5; maybe TRBD1 (5 bases). The CDR3 length is 11 residues. From germline, CDR1 is DFQATT and CDR2 SNEGSKA (reference sequence). V was shortened by 2 bases and J by 4 bases, with 5 bases between the two germline ends. CDR3 DNA sequence: TGCAGTGCTAGAAGGGGAGAGACCCAGTACTTC. Its translation: CSARRGETQYF.

Comment on this clonotype: Compared with germline, one end of the junction differs, possibly owing to a read error. This chain joins TRBV20-1 and TRBJ2-2, with TRBD2 identical over 12 bases. Germline CDR1 reads DFQATT; CDR2 reads SNEGSKA (reference sequence). This CDR3 comprises 18 residues. CDR3 loop: CCARVFPSGGANTGELFF. CDR3 nucleotides: TGCTGTGCTAGAGTATTTCCTAGCGGGGGGGCGAACACCGGGGAGCTGTTTTTT.

The chain couples TRBV7-6 to TRBJ2-2; a possible D gene is TRBD1 (6 bases). The CDR3 extends over 16 amino acids. Trimming took 2 bases from V and 4 from J, leaving 14 bases between them. CDR1 SGHVS and CDR2 FNYEAQ come from the germline V gene. CDR3 region: CASSLTRGGRTGELFF. The CDR3 DNA sequence: TGTGCCAGCAGCTTAACCAGGGGTGGCCGCACCGGGGAGCTGTTTTTT.